One and the same sample provided the 11 T cell receptor beta chains below, sequenced in a study of blood T cell repertoires in COVID-19. The table came from immunoSEQ multiplex PCR; TCRdb's copy has only in-frame clones and leaves some out. The sample lists a few hundred thousand clones, roughly 87% occurring once. The specimen sequenced was PBMCs or T cells enriched from blood (not recorded which). These receptors all come from a woman aged 40 to 50 who had recovered from COVID-19.

The V and J genes are TRBV7-9 and TRBJ2-7; 7 positions match TRBD2. The V gene's germline CDR1 is SEHNR and CDR2 FQNEAQ (reference sequence). The CDR3 runs 15 residues. V lost 4 bases to trimming and J lost 3 bases; unmatched junction nucleotides: 9. Here the CDR3 reads CASSSPGLGGYEQYF. The CDR3 region has the DNA TGTGCCAGCAGCTCCCCCGGACTAGGAGGCTACGAGCAGTACTTC.

The chain recombines TRBV4-1 with TRBJ1-6; D possibly corresponds to TRBD1 (6 bases). V lost 1 base and J 5 bases, leaving 6 bases between the germline ends. The germline gives CDR1 MGHRA, CDR2 YSYEKL. This CDR3 has 14 residues. In DNA form, the CDR3 reads TGCGCCAGCAGCCAAGGGACAGATAATTCACCCCTCCACTTT. Amino acid sequence: CASSQGTDNSPLHF.

Comments on this clone: In the same sample, other DNA sequences code for this CDR3. This sequence joins TRBV5-1 and TRBJ2-1, with D unresolved. CDR1 SGHRS and CDR2 YFSETQ come from the germline V gene. The CDR3 contains 13 residues. Trimming removed 0 bases from V and 4 bases from J, with 5 bases in between. This CDR3 is CASSLATYNEQFF. The CDR3 DNA reads TGCGCCAGCAGCTTGGCGACTTACAATGAGCAGTTCTTC.

The DNA for the CDR3 is TGTGCCAGCAGGCCTCCGGGACAGGCTTCTGGCTACACCTTC. This translates into CASRPPGQASGYTF. The chain employs TRBV28 and TRBJ1-2, with 8 bases lining up with TRBD1. The V gene end was trimmed by 6 bases and the J gene end by 7 bases; junction bases not matched to a gene: 10. The CDR3 consists of 14 residues. CDR1 MDHEN and CDR2 SYDVKM come from the germline V gene.

The table lists this clone with a count of one. The gene calls are TRBV7-8 and TRBJ1-1; D gene ambiguous. The CDR3 spans 13 residues. Trimming removed 3 bases at V and 1 base at J, with 6 bases between. Germline CDR1 reads SGHVS; CDR2 reads FQNEAQ. The CDR3 region has the DNA TGTGCCAGCAGCTTCGGTCCGAACACTGAAGCTTTCTTT. This translates into CASSFGPNTEAFF.

This clone has only one observation. V and J are TRBV28 and TRBJ1-2; 8 bases agree with TRBD1. The germline V gene has CDR1 MDHEN and CDR2 SYDVKM. With 6 bases clipped from V and 4 bases from J, the junction kept 7 bases outside the gene matches. The CDR3 sequence is 14 residues long. CDR3 bases: TGTGCCAGCAGGGACAGGGTAGGGGTCTATGGCTACACCTTC. It translates to CASRDRVGVYGYTF.

The chain joins TRBV20-1 to TRBJ2-1; 9 bases are a match to TRBD2. V was clipped by 3 bases and J by 1 base; unmatched bases: 7. Germline CDR1 DFQATT, CDR2 SNEGSKA (reference sequence). The CDR3 runs 16 residues. In nucleotides, the CDR3 is TGCAGTGCTAGTGGCGCTAGCGGGAAATCCTACAATGAGCAGTTCTTC. Amino acids: CSASGASGKSYNEQFF.

The CDR3 loop reads CASSRQGTGWTGEAFF. CDR3 nucleotide sequence: TGTGCCAGCTCGCGACAAGGGACAGGATGGACCGGTGAAGCTTTCTTT. The V call is TRBV18, the J call TRBJ1-1; 8 nucleotides agree with TRBD1. Germline V gives CDR1 KGHSH, CDR2 LQKENI. V dropped 6 bases and J dropped 7; count of bases not matched to a gene: 16. This CDR3 is built from 16 residues.

The chain uses TRBV5-1 and TRBJ1-2, with 10 bases that match TRBD1. The CDR3 is 14 residues long. Trimming at V came to 3 bases and at J to 8 bases, leaving 7 bases not matched to a gene. Germline-derived CDR1 and CDR2 are SGHRS and YFSETQ. The CDR3 reads CASSYETGGAGYTF. CDR3 in DNA: TGCGCCAGCAGCTACGAGACAGGGGGCGCGGGCTACACCTTC.

The chain has TRBV5-4 and TRBJ1-2; a weak D match, TRBD1 (5 bases). Germline lookup yields CDR1 SGHNT and CDR2 YYREEE (reference sequence). The CDR3 extends over 14 amino acids. The V and J ends lost 0 bases and 1 base respectively, with 7 bases between them. The CDR3: CASSLGQGNYGYTF. As DNA, the CDR3 is TGTGCCAGCAGCTTGGGGCAGGGTAACTATGGCTACACCTTC.

The genes are TRBV28 and TRBJ2-7; maybe TRBD2 (6 bases). The CDR3 is 16 residues long. Trimming took off 6 bases at V and 5 bases at J, with 23 bases between the two ends. CDR1 and CDR2 (germline): MDHEN, SYDVKM. The CDR3 sequence: CASRRGGSGKIHEQYF. DNA for the CDR3: TGTGCCAGCAGGCGGGGTGGAAGCGGAAAGATTCACGAGCAGTACTTC.